This TCR beta chain was found in a study of chemoradiotherapy in HPV16-positive cancers (dated by TCRdb to between 2020 and 2023). Looking at the study overall: Functional T-cell assays on cells from two HPV16-positive patients defined candidate HPV-specific T-cell clones and common TCR motifs. Whether T-cell immunity against the HPV oncoproteins E6 and E7 changes during chemoradiotherapy and whether survival is affected by this immunity were examined in the study. The candidate HPV-specific TCRs and motifs were then tracked in TCR repertoires from about 90 patients with HPV-related cancers.

Library prep was done by the immunoSEQ multiplex PCR assay. TCRdb holds this immuneACCESS table with in-frame rearrangements only. Some clones are missing; in checked studies, unresolved V genes explain under half, and the rest has no known cause. This sample gives approximately 12,000 clones in total; roughly 77% of them show up just once. Of the sample, more than 2% falls within the top ten clones. The V end loses 5 bases and the J end loses 7 bases, and a stretch of 15 bases separates them. Based on the germline V gene (reference sequence), the CDR1 and CDR2 sequences are MNHEY and SMNVEV. The CDR3 starts with the cysteine, ends with the phenylalanine, and has 15 residues. The read is trimmed to its CDR3 DNA, 45 bases read in frame from base 1. Repertoires were sampled repeatedly over the course of chemoradiotherapy so that clonal expansion in the tumor microenvironment could be followed. Here is what the overall study found, with its caveats: Expansion of candidate HPV-specific clones and E7-related TCR motifs was observed in the tumor microenvironment during treatment, whereas no such expansion was observed for non-HPV-specific T cells. Among HPV16-positive patients, expansion of HPV-responsive T cells during chemoradiotherapy was associated with better recurrence-free survival. The survival association was reported for HPV16-positive patients, and the functional definition of HPV-specific T cells was derived from only two HPV16-positive patients.

This clone was picked up one time. Its antigen remains unidentified. Within one base of it there is no much larger clone, and no base qualities were kept. The sequence is built from TRBV27 and TRBJ1-6; TRBD1 is possibly the D segment (6 matching bases). The clonotype originates from a human donor with HPV-associated anogenital cancer. The specimen was taken from a patient who underwent chemoradiotherapy. Here the CDR3 is given as CASSSGGAGNSPLHF. The sequence in DNA is TGTGCCAGCAGTAGCGGGGGGGCAGGCAATTCACCCCTCCACTTT.